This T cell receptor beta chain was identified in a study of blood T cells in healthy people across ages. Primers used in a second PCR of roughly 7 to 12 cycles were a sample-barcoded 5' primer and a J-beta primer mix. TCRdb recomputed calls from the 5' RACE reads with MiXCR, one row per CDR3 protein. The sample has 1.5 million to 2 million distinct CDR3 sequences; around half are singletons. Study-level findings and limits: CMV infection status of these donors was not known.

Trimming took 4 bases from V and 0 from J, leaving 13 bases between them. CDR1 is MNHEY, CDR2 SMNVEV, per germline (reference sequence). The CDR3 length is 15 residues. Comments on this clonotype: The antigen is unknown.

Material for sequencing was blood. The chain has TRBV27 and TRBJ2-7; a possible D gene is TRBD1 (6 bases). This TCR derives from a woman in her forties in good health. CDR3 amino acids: CASSSRGTISYEQYF. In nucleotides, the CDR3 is TGTGCCAGCAGTTCCCGTGGGACAATCTCCTACGAGCAGTACTTC.